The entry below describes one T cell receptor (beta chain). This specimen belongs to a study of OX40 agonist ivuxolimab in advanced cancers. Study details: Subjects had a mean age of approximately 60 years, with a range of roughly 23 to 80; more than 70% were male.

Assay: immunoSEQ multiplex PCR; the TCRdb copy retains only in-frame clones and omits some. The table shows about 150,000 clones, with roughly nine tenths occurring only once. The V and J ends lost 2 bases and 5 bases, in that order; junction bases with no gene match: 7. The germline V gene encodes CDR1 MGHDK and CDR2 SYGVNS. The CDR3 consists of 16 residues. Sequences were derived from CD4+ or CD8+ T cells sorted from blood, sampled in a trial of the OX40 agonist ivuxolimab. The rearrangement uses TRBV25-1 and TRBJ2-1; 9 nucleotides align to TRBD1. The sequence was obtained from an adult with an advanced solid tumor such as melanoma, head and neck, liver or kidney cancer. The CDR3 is CASSEGQGFGDNEQFF. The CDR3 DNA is TGTGCCAGCAGTGAAGGACAGGGGTTCGGGGACAATGAGCAGTTCTTC. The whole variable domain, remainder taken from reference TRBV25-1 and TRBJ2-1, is EADIYQTPRYLVIGTGKKITLECSQTMGHDKMYWYQQDPGMELHLIHYSYGVNSTEKGDLSSESTVSRIRTEHFPLTLESARPSHTSQYLCASSEGQGFGDNEQFFGPGTRLTVL.